This T cell receptor (beta chain) was profiled in a study of blood T cell repertoires in COVID-19. Study as a whole: T cells, B-cell-depleted T cells, or PBMCs provided the cDNA or gDNA that served as material.

The Seattle patients joined while their infection was active and were tracked longitudinally afterward. There are 17 residues in the CDR3. Germline values: CDR1 SGHVS, CDR2 FQNEAQ. With 4 bases removed from V and 5 bases from J, the gap between germline ends came to 24 bases. Generated by immunoSEQ multiplex PCR, the TCRdb table keeps only in-frame clones and is missing some. The data contain around 160,000 clones, approximately 95% of them singletons. Specimen: peripheral blood. The receptor comes from a woman aged 55-69 years with COVID-19, enrolled during active disease. The J gene is TRBJ2-7, the V gene TRBV7-8; D might be TRBD2 (6 bases). The chain's CDR3 is CASSSTPGALLGDEQYF. The CDR3 region has the DNA TGTGCCAGCAGCTCTACCCCGGGAGCACTACTCGGAGACGAGCAGTACTTC.